The following is a T cell receptor beta chain sequence with its context. Only a few counts were recorded for this clonotype. The antigen it binds to is not known. Base quality data are lacking; no much larger clone is found one base away. The CDR3 numbers 16 residues from cysteine through phenylalanine. Only the CDR3 DNA is retained, 48 bases long and in frame from the first base. Unmatched junction bases come to 7, with V trimmed by 2 bases and J by 2 bases. CDR1 KGHSH and CDR2 LQKENI are derived from the germline V gene. This entry belongs to a study of early T cells in non-severe SARS-CoV-2 infection (dated by TCRdb to the early 2020s). About the investigation overall: Bulk RNA from unsorted whole blood was used for TCR sequencing, so alpha and beta chains could not be paired.

The library was generated by 5' RACE. TCRdb shows the sequencer as NextSeq 500. Unique molecular identifiers were attached to individual cDNA molecules in the TCR library protocol so that sequencing error and PCR bias could be corrected. Both TCR alpha and beta chains were sequenced, and tight co-correlation was observed between alpha and beta sequence abundances in each sample. Per the original workflow: V gene, J gene and CDR3 annotation of TCR sequences was performed with Decombinator V4. TCRs were defined as expanded if a significant change between any two time points was detected under a Poisson model with p below 0.0001. TCR abundances were normalised to the total number of TCRs sequenced per sample and were expressed as counts per million. TRAV1-2 paired with TRAJ12, TRAJ20 or TRAJ33 defined MAIT TCRs, while TRAV10 paired with TRAJ18 defined iNKT TCRs. VDJdb, accessed on 1 November 2021, was searched for TCRs annotated for CMV, EBV and SARS-CoV-2, and TCRs annotated for more than one antigen were excluded. The public sequencing data were trimmed at Q25 with fastp and processed into clonotypes with MiXCR by TCRdb, which kept only in-frame beta chains. Rows matching on CDR3 protein sequence are summarized as one entry with the most common DNA and genes. TCRdb's processing, not the authors', yielded these V and J calls. For this sample the table gives about 72,000 distinct CDR3 sequences, of which roughly 10% were detected only once. The ten largest clones capture roughly 3.2% of the sample.

This was a case-control study nested in a cohort of healthcare workers in London, UK, who had nasopharyngeal swab PCR tests and blood samples taken every week. Healthcare workers were recruited during the week of the UK lockdown, between 23 and 31 March 2020, and followed weekly for up to roughly 15 weeks. Results and caveats for the whole study, not just this receptor: VDJdb matching was skewed toward anti-spike CD8 responses and likely underestimated virus-specific expansions by missing private and CD4 specificities.

This receptor was identified in an adult who was a healthcare worker with PCR-confirmed SARS-CoV-2 infection or an uninfected control (not recorded which). The chain is assembled from TRBV18 and TRBJ2-3, with 7 junctional bases fitting TRBD1. The sample comprised whole blood. The CDR3 has the sequence CASSPNGDRATDTQYF. The base sequence is TGTGCCAGCTCACCAAATGGAGACAGGGCCACAGATACGCAGTATTTT.